This is a list of T cell receptor beta chains from one sample in a study of vaccination effects on CD4 cells after COVID-19. The assay was immunoSEQ multiplex PCR, and TCRdb's table has in-frame clones only and misses some. The repertoire consists of tens of thousands of clones, with approximately 76% occurring once and the leading ten covering over 15%. No cognate antigen is known for these TCRs. Here the sequenced sample was CD4+ T cells from PBMCs cultured with SARS-CoV-2 spike peptides, taken before COVID-19 vaccination. Receptor source: a human donor who had a prior SARS-CoV-2 infection. Both conserved end residues are part of each CDR3. Each record gives: V gene, D gene, J gene, CDR3 protein. The D gene is left open where the match is weak.

>TRBV9|.|TRBJ1-1
CASSVGVDTEAFF
>TRBV5-1|.|TRBJ2-2
CASSQLTGEVGELFF
>TRBV3-1/TRBV3-2|TRBD1|TRBJ1-1
CASSHRDRDNTEAFF
>TRBV5-4|.|TRBJ2-3
CASSIQLGADTQYF
>TRBV15|.|TRBJ1-6
CATSRDGAGTPSPLHF
>TRBV11-3|TRBD2|TRBJ2-3
CASSLSGGRAPDTQYF
>TRBV19|.|TRBJ2-5
CASSIRSLGGVLETQYF
>TRBV18|TRBD2|TRBJ2-7
CASSLGLVSYEQYF
>TRBV6-1|TRBD1|TRBJ2-5
CASSEDRGETQYF
>TRBV5-4|TRBD2|TRBJ2-1
CASSSRAMSGGGNEQFF
>TRBV13|.|TRBJ1-1
CASSLVRGPEAFF
>TRBV7-2|TRBD2|TRBJ2-7
CASGLTSGGLYEQYF
>TRBV3-1/TRBV3-2|TRBD2|TRBJ2-3
CASSLLLAGLPPDTQYF
>TRBV7-9|.|TRBJ2-5
CASSPGGQYF
>TRBV6-5|.|TRBJ2-7
CASNADGYSYEQYF
>TRBV9|.|TRBJ1-2
CASSVDASPLGYTF
>TRBV7-2|TRBD2|TRBJ2-1
CASSLWTSGSYNEQFF
>TRBV20-1|TRBD1|TRBJ1-4
CSVTRGGGLFF
>TRBV7-2|.|TRBJ1-2
CASSLVTGSGGYTF
>TRBV15|.|TRBJ1-2
CATSRVLTANYGYTF
>TRBV30|TRBD1|TRBJ2-5
CAWSTNLGTGGQETQYF
>TRBV6-5|TRBD2|TRBJ2-5
CASSYSLAGVQETQYF
>TRBV4-2|.|TRBJ1-5
CASSPRAAKEGQPQHF
>TRBV6-4|TRBD1|TRBJ1-2
CASSDSINRGIRGYTF
>TRBV18|.|TRBJ2-1
CASARQPNEQFF
>TRBV19|.|TRBJ2-5
CASSPGSLETQYF
>TRBV7-2|.|TRBJ1-1
CASSLSGDLNTEAFF
>TRBV12-3/TRBV12-4|.|TRBJ1-1
CASSRRDGLEAFF
>TRBV6-2/TRBV6-3|.|TRBJ2-1
CASSYSVENNEQFF
>TRBV4-3|.|TRBJ2-1
CASSQETRGRGEQFF
>TRBV16|.|TRBJ1-2
CASSQFRDGARGYTF
>TRBV7-9|.|TRBJ2-6
CASSLAGRSFANVLTF
>TRBV20-1|.|TRBJ1-2
CVAGVFYGYTF
>TRBV7-9|.|TRBJ1-3
CASSLARFDGNTIYF
>TRBV5-1|.|TRBJ1-3
CASSLAEGHSGNTIYF
>TRBV19|.|TRBJ1-4
CASSIGMWGKADEKLFF
>TRBV11-2|TRBD1|TRBJ2-3
CASSSGGTAGQQYF
>TRBV24-1|TRBD1|TRBJ2-7
CATSDIDRGHEQYF
>TRBV21-1|.|TRBJ1-2
CASSKALQQNAGYTF
>TRBV5-1|TRBD1|TRBJ2-5
CASSLPGTGQETQYF